The 28 T cell receptor beta chains reported below all come from one sample, sequenced in a study of blood T cell repertoires in COVID-19. Sequencing used immunoSEQ multiplex PCR; TCRdb keeps in-frame clones, though not all of them. Here the sample spans 150,000 to 200,000 clones, approximately 83% being singletons. The sample comprised peripheral blood. These TCRs come from a man aged 45-60 years with active or convalescent COVID-19.

In its sample, this clone was seen a few times. The chain combines TRBV5-4 with TRBJ2-7, with 8 bases that match TRBD2. The CDR3 totals 19 residues. CDR1 is SGHNT, CDR2 YYREEE, per germline (reference sequence). With V trimmed by 0 bases and J by 3 bases, 17 bases remained unmatched. The CDR3 sequence is CASSLEPSLAGSGFYEQYF. The CDR3 DNA follows: TGTGCCAGCAGCTTGGAGCCCTCTCTAGCGGGTTCAGGATTCTACGAGCAGTACTTC.

This chain joins TRBV7-9 and TRBJ2-2; 8 bases are a match to TRBD2. The CDR3 consists of 15 residues. V was pared by 3 bases and J by 3 bases, with 3 bases of the junction left unmatched. Per the germline V gene, CDR1 is SEHNR and CDR2 is FQNEAQ (reference sequence). CDR3 in DNA: TGTGCCAGCAGCTTGGGACTAGGGGACACCGGGGAGCTGTTTTTT. Amino acids: CASSLGLGDTGELFF.

This chain joins TRBV27 and TRBJ1-5; D ambiguous. CDR1 is MNHEY, CDR2 SMNVEV, per germline (reference sequence). Trimming took 3 bases from V and 0 from J, leaving 9 bases between them. The CDR3 loop spans 15 amino acids. The DNA of the CDR3 is TGTGCCAGCAGTTTCGGTCCTTATAGCAATCAGCCCCAGCATTTT. Protein: CASSFGPYSNQPQHF.

This chain links TRBV5-1 with TRBJ1-2; D gene uncertain. V was trimmed by 4 bases and J by 6 bases, leaving 13 bases between them. This CDR3 is 13 amino acids long. From germline, CDR1 is SGHRS and CDR2 YFSETQ. The CDR3: CASSPSREDGYTF. CDR3 sequence (DNA): TGCGCCAGCAGCCCCTCCCGGGAAGATGGCTACACCTTC.

The chain employs TRBV5-1 and TRBJ2-2; TRBD1 matches 10 bases. Germline trimming cut 2 bases from V and 5 bases from J; bases unmatched to any gene: 3. This CDR3 spans 15 amino acids. Germline CDR1 reads SGHRS; CDR2 reads YFSETQ. CDR3 DNA sequence: TGCGCCAGCAGCTTTGACAGGGGGCAAACCGGGGAGCTGTTTTTT. This gives the protein CASSFDRGQTGELFF.

This sequence joins TRBV9 and TRBJ2-2; tentative D call: TRBD1 (6 bases). V lost 4 bases and J lost 3, with 16 bases in between. The CDR3 is 16 amino acids. The germline V gene encodes CDR1 SGDLS and CDR2 YYNGEE. The CDR3 DNA reads TGTGCCAGCAGCCCAGGTTGGGGGCCGTACACCGGGGAGCTGTTTTTT. Translation: CASSPGWGPYTGELFF.

This clone was seen a few times. J is TRBJ1-4 and V is TRBV5-5; 7 bases agree with TRBD1. V shed 4 bases, J shed 4 bases, and the junction held 4 bases outside the gene matches. The CDR3 sequence is 14 residues long. Germline V CDR1 and CDR2: SGHKS, YYEKEE (reference sequence). DNA of the CDR3: TGTGCCAGCAGCCGGGACAGCCTTAATGAAAAACTGTTTTTT. Translated: CASSRDSLNEKLFF.

The chain combines TRBV18 with TRBJ2-2, with TRBD1 identical over 8 bases. V trimming: 3 bases; J trimming: 3 bases; junction bases outside the gene matches: 6. Germline V gene lookup returns CDR1 KGHSH and CDR2 LQKENI. This CDR3 region has 16 residues. CDR3 residues: CASSPNSGGYTGELFF. The CDR3 DNA sequence: TGTGCCAGCTCACCTAATTCAGGGGGCTACACCGGGGAGCTGTTTTTT.

This clone was picked up one time. The chain has TRBV29-1 and TRBJ2-5, with D possibly being TRBD2 (6 bases). Germline loops: CDR1 SQVTM, CDR2 ANQGSEA. This CDR3 contains 13 residues. V was clipped by 1 base and J by 1 base, with 7 bases between them. The DNA of the CDR3 is TGCAGCGTTGAAGTAGCGGTCCAAGAGACCCAGTACTTC. Translation: CSVEVAVQETQYF.

The rearrangement links TRBV9 to TRBJ2-7; 9 nucleotides align to TRBD1. This CDR3 contains 14 residues. Looked up from germline, CDR1 is SGDLS and CDR2 is YYNGEE. The trim removed 4 bases at V and 7 bases at J, leaving 9 bases unmatched. CDR3 in amino acids: CASSPWTGEGEQYF. CDR3 nucleotide sequence: TGTGCCAGCAGCCCATGGACAGGGGAGGGGGAGCAGTACTTC.

The chain couples TRBV7-3 to TRBJ2-6; TRBD2 might be the D (5 bases). The CDR3 is 17 residues long. CDR1 is SGHTA and CDR2 is FQGTGA in the germline V gene. V lost 0 bases and J 0 bases, leaving 9 bases between the germline ends. The CDR3 protein is CASSLTGDHSGANVLTF. CDR3 coding DNA: TGTGCCAGCAGCTTAACGGGAGATCACTCTGGGGCCAACGTCCTGACTTTC.

The J gene is TRBJ2-1, the V gene TRBV5-1; D perhaps matches TRBD1 (6 bases). The germline V gene encodes CDR1 SGHRS and CDR2 YFSETQ. The V end lost 0 bases, the J end lost 8 bases, and 18 bases lay between the germline ends. This CDR3 comprises 16 residues. In nucleotides, the CDR3 is TGCGCCAGCAGCTTGGAGGACAGAAGAACGGGCGATGAGCAGTTCTTC. This translates into CASSLEDRRTGDEQFF. Drawing the rest from reference TRBV5-1 and TRBJ2-1, the complete variable domain is KAGVTQTPRYLIKTRGQQVTLSCSPISGHRSVSWYQQTPGQGLQFLFEYFSETQRNKGNFPGRFSGRQFSNSRSEMNVSTLELGDSALYLCASSLEDRRTGDEQFFGPGTRLTVL.

This rearrangement joins TRBV5-1 to TRBJ2-7, with TRBD2 matching 9 bases. CDR1 is SGHRS, CDR2 YFSETQ, per germline. The CDR3 extends over 15 amino acids. Trimming removed 3 bases from V and 2 bases from J; junction bases left unmatched: 6. CDR3 in DNA: TGCGCCAGCAGCTCCGAGGGACTAGCAGCCTACGAGCAGTACTTC. Amino acid sequence: CASSSEGLAAYEQYF.

The chain employs TRBV10-3 and TRBJ1-2; 10 bases fit TRBD1. The CDR3 totals 17 residues. Germline CDR1 is ENHRY and CDR2 is SYGVKD. Germline trimming cut 9 bases from V and 0 bases from J; bases unmatched to any gene: 13. The CDR3 nucleotides are TGTGCCATTCGCACCGGGACAGGGGATACCCCTAACTATGGCTACACCTTC. It is translated as CAIRTGTGDTPNYGYTF.

J is TRBJ1-1 and V is TRBV30, with D perhaps matching TRBD1 (6 bases). The CDR3 contains 13 residues. Germline V gene data show CDR1 as GTSNPN and CDR2 as SVGIG (reference sequence). Trimming stripped 4 bases from V and 0 bases from J, with 9 bases between. CDR3 DNA sequence: TGTGCCTGGACAGGGGCAATGAACACTGAAGCTTTCTTT. As protein: CAWTGAMNTEAFF.

This chain links TRBV6-5 with TRBJ1-2, with TRBD1 matching 8 bases. Germline CDR1 is MNHEY and CDR2 is SVGAGI. V shed 6 bases, J shed 2 bases, and the junction held 5 bases outside the gene matches. This CDR3 is 14 amino acids long. The CDR3 sequence: CASRKTGANYGYTF. CDR3 DNA: TGTGCCAGCAGGAAGACAGGGGCCAACTATGGCTACACCTTC.

The chain recombines TRBV3-1 (or the pseudogene TRBV3-2) with TRBJ2-7; 9 bases match TRBD2. V was clipped by 4 bases and J by 4 bases; unmatched bases: 8. This CDR3 has 15 amino acids. The germline V gene encodes CDR1 LGHDT and CDR2 YNNKEL (reference sequence). The CDR3 coding sequence is TGTGCCAGCAGCCCACACTCTAGCGGGGTGTACGAGCAGTACTTC. It codes for CASSPHSSGVYEQYF.

The chain recombines TRBV28 with TRBJ1-1; D is unclear. This CDR3 has 13 amino acids. V lost 5 bases to trimming and J lost 0 bases, with 7 bases between them. Germline V lookup: CDR1 MDHEN, CDR2 SYDVKM. CDR3: CASSIEMNTEAFF. CDR3 DNA sequence: TGTGCCAGCAGTATAGAAATGAACACTGAAGCTTTCTTT. The full variable domain, in which reference TRBV28 and TRBJ1-1 provide the parts outside the CDR3, is DVKVTQSSRYLVKRTGEKVFLECVQDMDHENMFWYRQDPGLGLRLIYFSYDVKMKEKGDIPEGYSVSREKKERFSLILESASTNQTSMYLCASSIEMNTEAFFGQGTRLTVV.

V gene TRBV12-3 or TRBV12-4 combines with J gene TRBJ2-5; D is undetermined. This CDR3 spans 11 amino acids. The V gene lost 3 bases and the J gene lost 5 bases, with 4 bases spanning the gap. The CDR3 sequence: CASSFLETQYF. The CDR3 region has the DNA TGTGCCAGCAGTTTCCTGGAGACCCAGTACTTC.

The chain links TRBV19 to TRBJ2-5, with 9 bases matching TRBD1. CDR1 is LNHDA, CDR2 SQIVND, per germline (reference sequence). After removal of 4 bases from V and 5 bases from J, the junction contained 2 bases not matched to a gene. This CDR3 comprises 13 residues. The CDR3, as DNA: TGTGCCAGTAGTACGACAGGGGGTGAGACCCAGTACTTC. Its translation: CASSTTGGETQYF.

This chain links TRBV5-1 with TRBJ2-7; possibly TRBD1 for D (6 bases). Trimming left V 4 bases short and J 6 bases short, with 14 bases between. Germline lookup yields CDR1 SGHRS and CDR2 YFSETQ. The CDR3 spans 13 residues. This CDR3 reads CASSPGHPGEQYF. The CDR3 coding sequence is TGCGCCAGCAGCCCGGGACATCCTGGCGAGCAGTACTTC.

Here the CDR3 DNA reads TGTGCCAGCAGTGAAGCGCGGGATCAGCCCCAGCATTTT. Translating it yields CASSEARDQPQHF. The chain combines TRBV2 with TRBJ1-5, with no clear D. V lost 0 bases and J 5 bases, leaving 5 bases between the germline ends. This CDR3 has 13 amino acids. Germline V gene sequence: CDR1 SNHLY, CDR2 FYNNEI.

The chain's CDR3 is CASIRTGDDYGYTF. DNA for the CDR3: TGTGCCAGCATCCGGACAGGGGATGACTATGGCTACACCTTC. The V gene is TRBV6-5, the J gene TRBJ1-2; 9 bases match TRBD1. Germline assignment: CDR1 MNHEY and CDR2 SVGAGI. V shed 7 bases and J 3 bases; nucleotides not matched to a gene: 6. CDR3 length: 14 amino acids.

The rearrangement links TRBV27 to TRBJ2-7, with TRBD1 matching 7 bases. The CDR3 covers 15 residues. Germline V lookup: CDR1 MNHEY, CDR2 SMNVEV (reference sequence). After removal of 4 bases from V and 3 bases from J, the junction contained 9 bases not matched to a gene. This CDR3 reads CASSWDRTKIYEQYF. In DNA form, the CDR3 reads TGTGCCAGCAGTTGGGACAGAACGAAAATCTACGAGCAGTACTTC.

This chain connects TRBV3-1 (or the pseudogene TRBV3-2) to TRBJ1-1, with 12 bases that match TRBD1. J was trimmed by 2 bases and V by 4 bases; bases with no gene match: 5. The CDR3 has 16 amino acids. The germline CDR1 and CDR2 sequences are LGHDT and YNNKEL (reference sequence). CDR3 sequence reads: CASSPTGQGANTEAFF. The CDR3, as DNA: TGTGCCAGCAGCCCAACGGGACAGGGGGCTAACACTGAAGCTTTCTTT.

The chain combines TRBV11-2 with TRBJ2-7, with D perhaps TRBD1 (5 bases). CDR1 is SGHAT, CDR2 FQNNGV, per germline. V gave up 5 bases and J gave up 4 bases, with 12 bases separating them. CDR3 size: 13 residues. Written as DNA, the CDR3 is TGTGCCAGCAGCCAGGGATTGTGGTACGAGCAGTACTTC. Its translation: CASSQGLWYEQYF.

The chain recombines TRBV28 with TRBJ2-3; TRBD1 matches 8 bases. Germline assignment: CDR1 MDHEN and CDR2 SYDVKM. The CDR3 has 15 amino acids. Losses at the gene ends were 3 bases for V and 1 base for J; bases not matched to a gene: 3. The CDR3 DNA reads as TGTGCCAGCAGTTTCCCGGGACAGGGCACAGATACGCAGTATTTT. This sequence encodes CASSFPGQGTDTQYF.

This chain uses TRBV9 with TRBJ2-3; tentative D call: TRBD1 (5 bases). The CDR3 sequence is 12 residues long. Trimming removed 3 bases from V and 5 bases from J, with 7 bases in between. Germline V gives CDR1 SGDLS, CDR2 YYNGEE. This CDR3 reads CASSGRGDTQYF. CDR3 bases: TGTGCCAGCAGCGGAAGGGGAGATACGCAGTATTTT. The full variable domain, its missing parts supplied by reference TRBV9 and TRBJ2-3, is DSGVTQTPKHLITATGQRVTLRCSPRSGDLSVYWYQQSLDQGLQFLIQYYNGEERAKGNILERFSAQQFPDLHSELNLSSLELGDSALYFCASSGRGDTQYFGPGTRLTVL.